The 30 T cell receptor beta chains below come from one sample, sequenced in a study of blood T cells in healthy people across ages (dated by TCRdb to between 2014 and 2017). The library was made by 5' RACE. Sequencing was carried out with an Illumina HiSeq 2500. A second 7 to 11 cycle PCR used a sample-barcoded 5' primer and a J-beta primer mix. TCRdb reworked the public reads: Q25 trimming with fastp, MiXCR clone assembly, productive beta chains retained. Identical CDR3 proteins give one entry, which carries the most common genes and DNA. The sample includes about 650,000 distinct CDR3 sequences, with approximately 30% observed a single time. The top ten constitute 15% to 19% of the sample. Specimen: blood. These TCRs come from a woman older than 75 in good health. Donor details come from another sample of the same person, matched by shared clones.

This clonotype was detected many times. The chain combines TRBV6-5 with TRBJ1-5; 7 positions agree with TRBD1. Germline V lookup: CDR1 MNHEY, CDR2 SVGAGI. V shed 6 bases and J 3 bases; nucleotides not matched to a gene: 8. The CDR3 spans 15 residues. Here the CDR3 DNA reads TGTGCCAGCAGCTCGGGACAGTTACTCAATCAGCCCCAGCATTTT. Residues: CASSSGQLLNQPQHF.

In its sample, this clonotype was seen many times. The chain couples TRBV6-4 to TRBJ2-3; a weak D match, TRBD2 (5 bases). The CDR3 consists of 17 residues. Germline assignment: CDR1 MRHNA and CDR2 SNTAGT. V lost 0 bases to trimming and J lost 4 bases, with 17 bases between them. This CDR3 is CASSDSINRGVADTQYF. The CDR3 DNA reads as TGTGCCAGCAGTGACTCGATCAACCGGGGAGTGGCAGATACGCAGTATTTT.

As concerns this clonotype: A single base separates this from a much larger clone, so it may be a read error. The rearrangement uses TRBV19 and TRBJ2-7; D call uncertain. Trimming removed 7 bases from V and 3 bases from J, with 19 bases in between. CDR1 LNHDA and CDR2 SQIVND come from the germline V gene (reference sequence). This CDR3 region has 15 residues. The CDR3 here is CASTPLHGGDYEQYF. Written as DNA, the CDR3 is TGTGCCAGTACCCCTCTTCATGGCGGAGACTACGAGCAGTACTTC.

This clonotype was counted at least ten times. The J gene is TRBJ2-2, the V gene TRBV12-3 or TRBV12-4, with 7 bases matching TRBD1. The CDR3 totals 15 residues. The J segment lost 1 base and the V segment lost 3 bases, leaving 2 bases of the junction unmatched. This chain's CDR3 is CASSFYRGNTGELFF. The CDR3 DNA follows: TGTGCCAGCAGTTTTTACAGGGGGAACACCGGGGAGCTGTTTTTT.

This clonotype was detected ten times or more. The rearrangement joins TRBV7-3 to TRBJ2-5, with 8 bases aligning to TRBD2. The germline V gene encodes CDR1 SGHTA and CDR2 FQGTGA. The CDR3 runs 15 residues. Germline trimming cut 2 bases from V and 4 bases from J; bases unmatched to any gene: 6. CDR3 bases: TGTGCCAGCAGCTTATCGGGGACTAGAGGAGAGACCCAGTACTTC. Residues: CASSLSGTRGETQYF. Supplemented by reference TRBV7-3 and TRBJ2-5, the full variable domain reads GAGVSQTPSNKVTEKGKYVELRCDPISGHTALYWYRQSLGQGPEFLIYFQGTGAADDSGLPNDRFFAVRPEGSVSTLKIQRTERGDSAVYLCASSLSGTRGETQYFGPGTRLLVL.

In the case of this clonotype: A read error may explain this, as a much larger clone is one base away. The CDR3 nucleotides are TGTGCCGGCAGCCAACGGCCAGCGGGGGTGGAAGATACGCAGTATTTT. Protein product: CAGSQRPAGVEDTQYF. The chain joins TRBV7-6 to TRBJ2-3, with 8 nucleotides matching TRBD2. Germline V gene data show CDR1 as SGHVS and CDR2 as FNYEAQ. The CDR3 extends over 16 amino acids.

This clonotype was seen a handful of times. The rearrangement joins TRBV10-3 to TRBJ1-1; 11 nucleotides match TRBD1. The CDR3 has 17 residues. Trimming removed 4 bases from V and 3 bases from J; junction bases left unmatched: 10. CDR1 is ENHRY and CDR2 is SYGVKD in the germline V gene. DNA for the CDR3: TGTGCCATCAGTGTCTTGGGACAGGGGGTTAAGGACACTGAAGCTTTCTTT. This codes for CAISVLGQGVKDTEAFF.

Comments on this clonotype: A read error may explain this, as a much larger clone is one base away. The rearrangement joins TRBV5-1 to TRBJ2-2, with D possibly TRBD1 on 5 matching bases. Germline V gives CDR1 SGHRS, CDR2 YFSETQ. V lost 4 bases and J lost 6, with 10 bases in between. CDR3 length: 13 amino acids. CDR3 sequence reads: CASSRAGPGELFF. CDR3 sequence (DNA): TGCGCCAGCAGCCGGGCAGGGCCCGGGGAGCTGTTTTTT. Together with reference TRBV5-1 and TRBJ2-2, the CDR3 gives the full variable domain: KAGVTQTPRYLIKTRGQQVTLSCSPISGHRSVSWYQQTPGQGLQFLFEYFSETQRNKGNFPGRFSGRQFSNSRSEMNVSTLELGDSALYLCASSRAGPGELFFGEGSRLTVL.

This clonotype was observed many times. A read error may explain this, as a much larger clone is one base away. CDR3 protein: CTSSGRQETQYF. In DNA, the CDR3 is TGTACCAGCTCAGGACGACAAGAGACCCAGTACTTC. The chain joins TRBV18 to TRBJ2-5; D ambiguous. Germline CDR1 reads KGHSH; CDR2 reads LQKENI. This CDR3 region has 12 residues. Complete variable domain (other parts from reference TRBV18 and TRBJ2-5): NAGVMQNPRHLVRRRGQEARLRCSPMKGHSHVYWYRQLPEEGLKFMVYLQKENIIDESGMPKERFSAEFPKEGPSILRIQQVVRGDSAAYFCTSSGRQETQYFGPGTRLLVL.

There are many counts of this clonotype. The chain is built from TRBV20-1 and TRBJ2-1, with 11 bases fitting TRBD2. Germline-derived CDR1 and CDR2 are DFQATT and SNEGSKA (reference sequence). Trimming cost V 2 bases and J 6 bases; bases outside gene matches: 6. This CDR3 comprises 15 residues. Here the CDR3 reads CSARPTSGGLNEQFF. The CDR3 region has the DNA TGCAGTGCTAGACCCACTAGCGGGGGCCTCAATGAGCAGTTCTTC.

Concerning this clonotype itself: A read error may be the cause here, since a much bigger clone is one base away. This sequence joins TRBV12-3 or TRBV12-4 and TRBJ2-6; 9 bases line up with TRBD2. The CDR3 is made up of 19 amino acids. The CDR3: CASSLGGGAEGSGANVRTF. As DNA, the CDR3 is TGTGCCAGCAGTCTCGGCGGGGGGGCGGAGGGTTCTGGGGCCAACGTCCGGACTTTC.

This clonotype was observed at least ten times. The rearrangement uses TRBV12-3 or TRBV12-4 and TRBJ2-4; perhaps TRBD2 as D (5 bases). The CDR3 is made up of 15 amino acids. V shed 2 bases and J shed 2 bases, with 10 bases lying between them. In DNA form, the CDR3 reads TGTGCCAGCAGTTTACTAGTCGGGACCAAAAACATTCAGTACTTC. Translation gives CASSLLVGTKNIQYF.

The chain joins TRBV4-2 to TRBJ2-1; D call uncertain. CDR3 size: 15 residues. CDR1 LGHNA and CDR2 YNFKEQ come from the germline V gene. The V and J ends lost 4 bases and 5 bases respectively, with 15 bases between them. CDR3 sequence reads: CASSRDNDPNNEQFF. The CDR3 DNA sequence: TGTGCCAGCAGCCGAGACAACGACCCTAACAATGAGCAGTTCTTC.

This clonotype appeared many times. V usage is TRBV20-1 and J usage is TRBJ2-7; 10 positions match TRBD1. There are 13 residues in the CDR3. Germline V gives CDR1 DFQATT, CDR2 SNEGSKA (reference sequence). The J segment lost 7 bases and the V segment lost 2 bases, leaving 5 bases of the junction unmatched. For the CDR3, the DNA is TGCAGTGCTAGACGGACAGGGGGTCGAGAGCAGTACTTC. Its translation is CSARRTGGREQYF.

This clonotype was counted many times. The J gene is TRBJ1-6, the V gene TRBV9; possibly TRBD1 for D (6 bases). V lost 2 bases and J lost 0, with 9 bases in between. Per germline, CDR1 SGDLS and CDR2 YYNGEE. The CDR3 runs to 16 residues. The CDR3: CASSVGDISYNSPLHF. In DNA form, the CDR3 reads TGTGCCAGCAGCGTGGGGGACATCTCCTATAATTCACCCCTCCACTTT.

This clonotype showed up many times. The chain combines TRBV20-1 with TRBJ2-3; the D gene could be TRBD1 or TRBD2 (5 bases each). The CDR3 has 15 residues. From germline, CDR1 is DFQATT and CDR2 SNEGSKA (reference sequence). Deletions cut 6 bases from V and 0 bases from J, with 16 bases between. Here the CDR3 DNA reads TGCAGTGCCGAAACTCGGGACCCTAGCACAGATACGCAGTATTTT. Translating gives CSAETRDPSTDTQYF.

Of note for this clonotype: A much larger clone sits a single nucleotide away, making a read error possible. This sequence joins TRBV12-5 and TRBJ2-3; D is unclear. The end of the DNA aligns better with TRBJ1-5, so the J call may be wrong. The germline CDR1 and CDR2 sequences are LGHNT and FRNRAP. The CDR3 spans 12 residues. This CDR3 reads CASGFDTDTQHF. The CDR3 DNA sequence: TGTGCTAGTGGTTTTGACACAGATACGCAGCATTTT.

This clonotype was recorded a few times. The V call is TRBV4-1, the J call TRBJ1-4, with 9 bases lining up with TRBD1. The CDR3 is 16 residues long. J lost 4 bases, V lost 0 bases, and 3 bases had no gene match. Per germline, CDR1 MGHRA and CDR2 YSYEKL. CDR3 coding DNA: TGCGCCAGCAGCCAAGATCGGGACAGGGATAATGAAAAACTGTTTTTT. As protein: CASSQDRDRDNEKLFF.

The chain is built from TRBV5-1 and TRBJ2-1, with TRBD1 as a possible D gene (6 bases). From germline, CDR1 is SGHRS and CDR2 YFSETQ. The CDR3 totals 15 residues. V was clipped by 1 base and J by 6 bases, with 14 bases between them. The CDR3 loop reads CASSLKQGATNEQFF. CDR3 DNA sequence: TGCGCCAGCAGCTTGAAACAGGGAGCCACCAATGAGCAGTTCTTC.

The V and J genes are TRBV27 and TRBJ1-4; perhaps TRBD1 as D (5 bases). The germline CDR1 and CDR2 sequences are MNHEY and SMNVEV (reference sequence). The CDR3 sequence is 14 residues long. V shed 0 bases and J shed 10 bases, with 12 bases lying between them. The CDR3 region is CASSLSGFGGKLFF. The CDR3 bases are TGTGCCAGCAGTTTATCCGGTTTTGGGGGAAAACTGTTTTTT.

There are a few counts of this clonotype. The genes are TRBV5-1 and TRBJ1-2; 8 positions match TRBD1. CDR1 and CDR2 (germline): SGHRS, YFSETQ. J lost 7 bases, V lost 0 bases, and 5 bases had no gene match. The CDR3 is 14 residues long. CDR3 coding DNA: TGCGCCAGCAGCTTGGTGTCAGGGGGCCTTGGCTACACCTTC. The encoded protein is CASSLVSGGLGYTF.

This clonotype was seen only a few times. The chain recombines TRBV9 with TRBJ2-2; a possible D gene is TRBD1 (6 bases). The CDR3 has 16 amino acids. The ends were cut back, 0 bases at V and 0 bases at J, with 9 bases in the middle. CDR1 and CDR2 (germline): SGDLS, YYNGEE. CDR3 in amino acids: CASSVDRATNTGELFF. CDR3 DNA sequence: TGTGCCAGCAGCGTAGACAGGGCTACGAACACCGGGGAGCTGTTTTTT.

At least ten counts were recorded for this clonotype. The chain is built from TRBV12-3 or TRBV12-4 and TRBJ2-5; 15 bases fit TRBD2. The CDR3 has 16 amino acids. V was pared by 1 base and J by 6 bases, with 3 bases of the junction left unmatched. The CDR3 bases are TGTGCCAGCAGTTTAGGGACTAGCGGGGGGGCCCAGACCCAGTACTTC. Translated: CASSLGTSGGAQTQYF.

This clonotype was counted ten times or more. A much more abundant neighbour one base away suggests this may be a read error. In DNA, the CDR3 is TGTGCCAGCAGGGTGGGGTTCAGGGAGGAGCAGTACTTC. Its protein is CASRVGFREEQYF. The rearrangement uses TRBV2 and TRBJ2-7, with D perhaps assigned TRBD1 or TRBD2 (5 bases each). Germline V CDR1 and CDR2: SNHLY, FYNNEI. V was pared by 6 bases and J by 7 bases, with 16 bases between. This CDR3 has 13 amino acids. Full variable domain (rest looked up from reference TRBV2 and TRBJ2-7): EPEVTQTPSHQVTQMGQEVILRCVPISNHLYFYWYRQILGQKVEFLVSFYNNEISEKSEIFDDQFSVERPDGSNFTLKIRSTKLEDSAMYFCASRVGFREEQYFGPGTRLTVT.

At least ten counts were recorded for this clonotype. The chain carries TRBV19 and TRBJ2-4; 9 bases agree with TRBD2. Trimming took 6 bases from V and 6 from J; bases not matched to a gene: 6. The CDR3 consists of 14 residues. Germline values: CDR1 LNHDA, CDR2 SQIVND (reference sequence). The chain's CDR3 is CASSRTSEGNIQYF. In nucleotides, the CDR3 is TGTGCCAGTAGCCGGACTAGCGAGGGAAACATTCAGTACTTC. Full variable domain (outside the CDR3, taken from reference TRBV19 and TRBJ2-4): DGGITQSPKYLFRKEGQNVTLSCEQNLNHDAMYWYRQDPGQGLRLIYYSQIVNDFQKGDIAEGYSVSREKKESFPLTVTSAQKNPTAFYLCASSRTSEGNIQYFGAGTRLSVL.

The rearrangement links TRBV20-1 to TRBJ2-3; possibly TRBD2 for D (6 bases). The V and J ends lost 6 bases and 14 bases respectively, with 18 bases between them. There are 11 residues in the CDR3. The V gene's germline CDR1 is DFQATT and CDR2 SNEGSKA (reference sequence). The DNA of the CDR3 is TGCAGTGCCCCCCGGGAGTGGAAGACGTATTTT. Its translation is CSAPREWKTYF.

This clonotype showed up many times. The chain uses TRBV6-5 and TRBJ2-3; TRBD1 aligns across 7 bases. This CDR3 spans 14 amino acids. The V and J ends lost 2 bases and 6 bases, in that order; junction bases with no gene match: 5. From germline, CDR1 is MNHEY and CDR2 SVGAGI. The CDR3 DNA follows: TGTGCCAGCAGTTACGACAGGGAGAGGGATACGCAGTATTTT. It translates to CASSYDRERDTQYF.

This clonotype was seen repeatedly, ten times or more. V gene TRBV5-1 combines with J gene TRBJ1-2, with TRBD1 matching over 8 bases. Germline trimming cut 4 bases from V and 8 bases from J; bases unmatched to any gene: 16. The germline V gene encodes CDR1 SGHRS and CDR2 YFSETQ. The CDR3 extends over 16 amino acids. CDR3 protein: CASSPGTGGRAEGYTF. CDR3 sequence (DNA): TGCGCCAGCAGCCCCGGCACAGGGGGACGAGCGGAGGGCTACACCTTC.

The chain's CDR3 is CSVEKTSANEQFF. CDR3 DNA sequence: TGCAGCGTTGAAAAGACTAGCGCCAATGAGCAGTTCTTC. The V and J genes are TRBV29-1 and TRBJ2-1; 8 bases agree with TRBD2. CDR1 and CDR2 from the germline V gene are SQVTM and ANQGSEA. The V and J ends lost 2 bases and 6 bases, in that order; junction bases with no gene match: 3. The CDR3 contains 13 residues.

This clonotype was recorded at least ten times. The chain has TRBV12-3 or TRBV12-4 and TRBJ1-2, with a tentative D call TRBD1 (5 bases). V was clipped by 3 bases and J by 4 bases, with 12 bases between them. This CDR3 is 14 amino acids long. Here the CDR3 reads CASSLVQAGYGYTF. The DNA for the CDR3 is TGTGCCAGCAGTTTGGTACAGGCGGGCTATGGCTACACCTTC.